This entry features one T cell receptor (beta chain) sequence. Its target is not known. There were no recent acute infections or vaccinations among the donors, who were healthy HIV-negative adults. Naive CD45RA+ and memory CD45RA-negative subsets were split from CD4+ cells. This entry belongs to a study of shared clonotypes between healthy human individuals. Study outcomes and limitations: Large depth notwithstanding, sorted-subset sequencing proved incomplete by rarefaction.

Germline V gene lookup returns CDR1 SEHNR and CDR2 FQNEAQ (reference sequence). The CDR3 length is 16 residues. J gave up 2 bases and V 0 bases, and 4 bases lay outside the gene matches. As handled by the study authors: Junction-only sequences without quality scores came from ImmunoSEQ, so filtering differed. Generated by immunoSEQ multiplex PCR, the TCRdb table keeps only in-frame clones and is missing some. The V and J calls and clone size come from that table; D and trimming were worked out from the DNA. This table holds roughly 1,000,000 clones, approximately 78% found once. This receptor was identified in a man younger than 35 in good health. Some clones in this sample may be carry-over from other donors' samples. This chain uses TRBV7-9 with TRBJ2-3, with 8 nucleotides matching TRBD2. The material sequenced was memory CD4+ T cells from PBMCs. Subset denoted: CD45RA-negative fraction. This chain's CDR3 is CASSLALREVTDTQYF. The CDR3 nucleotides read TGTGCCAGCAGCTTAGCTCTGCGGGAGGTCACAGATACGCAGTATTTT.